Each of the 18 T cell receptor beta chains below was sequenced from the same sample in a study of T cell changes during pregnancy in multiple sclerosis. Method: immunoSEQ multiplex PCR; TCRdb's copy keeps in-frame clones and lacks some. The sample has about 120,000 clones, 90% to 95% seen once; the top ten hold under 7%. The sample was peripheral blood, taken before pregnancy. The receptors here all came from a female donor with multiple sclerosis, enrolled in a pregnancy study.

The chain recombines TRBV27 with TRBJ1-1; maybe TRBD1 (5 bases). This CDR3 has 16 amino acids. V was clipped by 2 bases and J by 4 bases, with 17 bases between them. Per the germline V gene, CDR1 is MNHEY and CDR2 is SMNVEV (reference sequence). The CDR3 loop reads CASSLVAARAATEAFF. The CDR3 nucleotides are TGTGCCAGCAGTTTAGTCGCCGCCAGGGCGGCCACTGAAGCTTTCTTT.

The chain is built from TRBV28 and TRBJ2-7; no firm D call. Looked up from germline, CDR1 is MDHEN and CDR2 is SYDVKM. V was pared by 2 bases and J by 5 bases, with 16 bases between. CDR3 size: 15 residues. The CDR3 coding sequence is TGTGCCAGCAGTTTACCGCAGGCCCTTCCAAACGAGCAGTACTTC. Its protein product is CASSLPQALPNEQYF.

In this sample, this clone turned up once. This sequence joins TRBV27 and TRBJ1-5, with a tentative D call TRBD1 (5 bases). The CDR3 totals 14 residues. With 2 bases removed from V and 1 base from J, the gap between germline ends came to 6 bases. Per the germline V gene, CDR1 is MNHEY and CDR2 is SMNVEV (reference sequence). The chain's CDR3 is CASSLQGSNQPQHF. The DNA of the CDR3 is TGTGCCAGCAGTTTACAGGGAAGCAATCAGCCCCAGCATTTT.

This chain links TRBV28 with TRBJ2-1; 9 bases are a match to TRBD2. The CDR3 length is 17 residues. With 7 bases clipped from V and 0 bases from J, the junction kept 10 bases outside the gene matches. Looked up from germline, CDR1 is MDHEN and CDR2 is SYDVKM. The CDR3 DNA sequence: TGTGCCAGCATTCGGACTAGCGCTCCGAGCTCCTACAATGAGCAGTTCTTC. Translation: CASIRTSAPSSYNEQFF.

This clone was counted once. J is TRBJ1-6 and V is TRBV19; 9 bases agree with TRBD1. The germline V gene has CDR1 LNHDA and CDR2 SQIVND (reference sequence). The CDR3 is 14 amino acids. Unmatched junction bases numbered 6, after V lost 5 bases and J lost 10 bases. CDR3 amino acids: CASSPRQGESPLHF. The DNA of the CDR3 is TGTGCCAGTAGTCCCCGACAGGGGGAATCACCCCTCCACTTT. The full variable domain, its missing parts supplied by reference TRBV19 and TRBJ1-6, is DGGITQSPKYLFRKEGQNVTLSCEQNLNHDAMYWYRQDPGQGLRLIYYSQIVNDFQKGDIAEGYSVSREKKESFPLTVTSAQKNPTAFYLCASSPRQGESPLHFGNGTRLTVT.

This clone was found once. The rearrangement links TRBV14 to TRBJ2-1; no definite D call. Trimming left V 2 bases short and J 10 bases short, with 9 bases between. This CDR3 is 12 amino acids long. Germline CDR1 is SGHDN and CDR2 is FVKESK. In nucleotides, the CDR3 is TGTGCCAGCAGCCAACTGGCATTGGAGCAGTTCTTC. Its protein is CASSQLALEQFF.

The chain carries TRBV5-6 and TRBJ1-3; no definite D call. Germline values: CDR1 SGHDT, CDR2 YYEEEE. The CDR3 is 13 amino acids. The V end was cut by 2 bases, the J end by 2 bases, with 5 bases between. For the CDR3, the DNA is TGTGCCAGCAGCTTTCAGGCTGGAAACACCATATATTTT. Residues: CASSFQAGNTIYF.

This CDR3 is CASSATGEGFGDTEAFF. CDR3 DNA sequence: TGTGCCAGCAGTGCGACAGGGGAGGGTTTCGGTGACACTGAAGCTTTCTTT. The chain combines TRBV2 with TRBJ1-1; TRBD1 aligns across 8 bases. V shed 4 bases and J 3 bases; nucleotides not matched to a gene: 13. The CDR3 is 17 amino acids. Germline lookup yields CDR1 SNHLY and CDR2 FYNNEI.

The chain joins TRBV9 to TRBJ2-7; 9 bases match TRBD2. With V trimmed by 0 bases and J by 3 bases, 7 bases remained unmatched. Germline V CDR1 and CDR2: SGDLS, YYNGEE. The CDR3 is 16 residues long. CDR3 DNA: TGTGCCAGCAGCGTAGCTCCGCTAGCGGGAAACTACGAGCAGTACTTC. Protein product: CASSVAPLAGNYEQYF.

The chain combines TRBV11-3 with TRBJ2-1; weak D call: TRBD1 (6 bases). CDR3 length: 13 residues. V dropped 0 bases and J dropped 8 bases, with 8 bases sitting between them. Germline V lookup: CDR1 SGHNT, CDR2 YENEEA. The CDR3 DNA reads TGTGCCAGCAGCTTAGAACAGGGACATGAGCAGTTCTTC. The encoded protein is CASSLEQGHEQFF.

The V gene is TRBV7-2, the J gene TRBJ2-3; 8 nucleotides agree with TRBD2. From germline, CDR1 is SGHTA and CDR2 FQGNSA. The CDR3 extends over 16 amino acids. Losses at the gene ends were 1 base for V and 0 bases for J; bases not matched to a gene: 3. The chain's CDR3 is CASSLVRGGSTDTQYF. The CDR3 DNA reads TGTGCCAGCAGCTTAGTCCGGGGGGGGAGCACAGATACGCAGTATTTT.

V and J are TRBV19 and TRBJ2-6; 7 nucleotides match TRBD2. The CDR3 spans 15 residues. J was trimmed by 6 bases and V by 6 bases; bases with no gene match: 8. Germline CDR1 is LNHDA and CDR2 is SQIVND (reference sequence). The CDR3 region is CASSSTGGTANVLTF. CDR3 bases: TGTGCCAGTAGCTCGACGGGGGGTACGGCCAACGTCCTGACTTTC. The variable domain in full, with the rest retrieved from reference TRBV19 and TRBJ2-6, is DGGITQSPKYLFRKEGQNVTLSCEQNLNHDAMYWYRQDPGQGLRLIYYSQIVNDFQKGDIAEGYSVSREKKESFPLTVTSAQKNPTAFYLCASSSTGGTANVLTFGAGSRLTVL.

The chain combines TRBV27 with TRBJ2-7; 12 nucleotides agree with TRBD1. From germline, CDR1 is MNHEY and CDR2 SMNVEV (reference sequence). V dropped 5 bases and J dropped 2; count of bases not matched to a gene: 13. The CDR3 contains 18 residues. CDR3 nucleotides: TGTGCCAGCAGTCCTATTGGGACAGGGGGCAGTAAAACCTACGAGCAGTACTTC. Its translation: CASSPIGTGGSKTYEQYF.

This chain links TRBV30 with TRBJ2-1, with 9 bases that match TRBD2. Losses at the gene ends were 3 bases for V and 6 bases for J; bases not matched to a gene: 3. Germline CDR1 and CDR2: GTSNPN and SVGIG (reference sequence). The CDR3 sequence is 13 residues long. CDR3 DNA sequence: TGTGCCTGGAGGATAGCGGGAGCCAATGAGCAGTTCTTC. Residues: CAWRIAGANEQFF.

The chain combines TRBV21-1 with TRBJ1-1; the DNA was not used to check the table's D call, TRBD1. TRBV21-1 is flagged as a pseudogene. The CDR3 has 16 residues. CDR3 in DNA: TGTGCCAGCAGCAAAGTTAGCAGGGGAGAGAACACTGAAGCTTTCTTT. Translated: CASSKVSRGENTEAFF.

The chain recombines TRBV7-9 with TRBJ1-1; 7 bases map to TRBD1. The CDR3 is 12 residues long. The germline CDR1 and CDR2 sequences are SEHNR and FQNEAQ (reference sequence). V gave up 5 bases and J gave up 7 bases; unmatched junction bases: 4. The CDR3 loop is CASSRQGLEAFF. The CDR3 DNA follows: TGTGCCAGCAGCCGACAGGGCCTTGAAGCTTTCTTT.

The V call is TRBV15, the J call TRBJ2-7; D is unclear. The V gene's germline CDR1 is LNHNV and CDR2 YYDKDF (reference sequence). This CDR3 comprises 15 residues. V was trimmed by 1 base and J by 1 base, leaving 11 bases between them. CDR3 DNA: TGTGCCACCAGCAGAGTACAGTCCTTATCCTACGAGCAGTACTTC. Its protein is CATSRVQSLSYEQYF.

CDR3 bases: TGTGCCAGCAGATCACTAGGGACAGGGATCAATGAGCAGTTCTTC. Amino acids: CASRSLGTGINEQFF. The rearrangement links TRBV6-5 to TRBJ2-1; 9 bases line up with TRBD1. The CDR3 contains 15 residues. Germline loops: CDR1 MNHEY, CDR2 SVGAGI. V lost 6 bases to trimming and J lost 6 bases; unmatched junction nucleotides: 9.